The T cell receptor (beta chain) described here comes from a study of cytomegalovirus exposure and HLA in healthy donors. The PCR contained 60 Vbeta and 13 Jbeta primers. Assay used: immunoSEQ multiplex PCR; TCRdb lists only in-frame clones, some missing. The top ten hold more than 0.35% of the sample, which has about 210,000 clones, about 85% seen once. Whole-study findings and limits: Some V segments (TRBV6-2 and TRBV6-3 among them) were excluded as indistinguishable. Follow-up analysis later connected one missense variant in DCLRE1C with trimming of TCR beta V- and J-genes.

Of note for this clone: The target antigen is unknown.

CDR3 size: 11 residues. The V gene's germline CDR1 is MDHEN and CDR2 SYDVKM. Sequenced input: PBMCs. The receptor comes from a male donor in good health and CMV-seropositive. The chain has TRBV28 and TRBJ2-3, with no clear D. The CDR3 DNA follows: TGTGCGCCTTTGAGTAGAGATACGCAGTATTTT. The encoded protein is CAPLSRDTQYF. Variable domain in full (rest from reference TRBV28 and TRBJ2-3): DVKVTQSSRYLVKRTGEKVFLECVQDMDHENMFWYRQDPGLGLRLIYFSYDVKMKEKGDIPEGYSVSREKKERFSLILESASTNQTSMYLCAPLSRDTQYFGPGTRLTVL.